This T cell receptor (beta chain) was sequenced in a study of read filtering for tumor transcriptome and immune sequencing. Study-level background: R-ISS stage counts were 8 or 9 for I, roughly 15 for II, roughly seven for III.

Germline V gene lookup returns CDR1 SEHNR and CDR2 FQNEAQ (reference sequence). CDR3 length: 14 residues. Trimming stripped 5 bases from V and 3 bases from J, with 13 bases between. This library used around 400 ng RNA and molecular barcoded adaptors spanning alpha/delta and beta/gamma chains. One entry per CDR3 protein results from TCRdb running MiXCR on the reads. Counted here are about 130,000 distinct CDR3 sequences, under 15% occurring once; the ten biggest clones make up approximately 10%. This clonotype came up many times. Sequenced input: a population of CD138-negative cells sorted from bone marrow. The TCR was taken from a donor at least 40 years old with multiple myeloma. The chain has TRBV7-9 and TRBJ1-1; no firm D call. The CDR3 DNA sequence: TGTGCCAGCAGCCTCCGGGCCCAAGACACTGAAGCTTTCTTT. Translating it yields CASSLRAQDTEAFF.